These 10 T cell receptor beta chains were sequenced from one sample in a study of shared clonotypes between healthy human individuals. Here immunoSEQ multiplex PCR was the method, and the copy in TCRdb shows in-frame clones only, minus some. The sample has about 380,000 clones, about 96% seen once. Sequencing used memory CD8+ T cells sorted from blood. Subset defined: CD45RO+ cells pooled with CCR7-negative TemRA cells. These receptors were taken from a man in his thirties or forties in good health.

CDR3 bases: TGTGCCAGCAGTCTTAGTTGGGACACCGGGGAGCTGTTTTTT. Protein product: CASSLSWDTGELFF. The chain is built from TRBV27 and TRBJ2-2, with no clear D. With 5 bases removed from V and 3 bases from J, the gap between germline ends came to 10 bases. CDR3 length: 14 residues. Germline CDR1 reads MNHEY; CDR2 reads SMNVEV (reference sequence).

V is TRBV28 and J is TRBJ2-7; possible D gene TRBD1, 5 bases. The germline V and J ends were trimmed by 2 bases and 9 bases, with 14 bases remaining between them. Germline V gene data show CDR1 as MDHEN and CDR2 as SYDVKM. The CDR3 contains 13 residues. As DNA, the CDR3 is TGTGCCAGCAGTTTACAGGGCGGACGAGGGCAGTACTTC. Its protein product is CASSLQGGRGQYF.

The rearrangement joins TRBV6-1 to TRBJ1-2; possibly TRBD1 for D (6 bases). CDR3 length: 14 residues. Germline CDR1 MNHNS, CDR2 SASEGT. Between the trimmed V and J ends, which lost 3 bases and 3 bases, there was a span of 11 bases. Here the CDR3 DNA reads TGTGCCAGCAGTGACCCGGGGGCCCACTATGGCTACACCTTC. Translation: CASSDPGAHYGYTF.

This clone was recorded only once. The J gene is TRBJ1-1, the V gene TRBV19; TRBD1 might be the D (5 bases). CDR1 and CDR2 from the germline V gene are LNHDA and SQIVND (reference sequence). The V and J ends lost 3 bases and 1 base respectively, with 12 bases between them. The CDR3 has 15 residues. The CDR3 here is CASSILTVGNTEAFF. CDR3 DNA: TGTGCCAGTAGTATCCTGACAGTGGGGAACACTGAAGCTTTCTTT.

CDR3 sequence reads: CASSVGGAGGGETQYF. CDR3 coding DNA: TGTGCCAGCAGCGTAGGAGGAGCGGGAGGAGGAGAGACCCAGTACTTC. The V call is TRBV9, the J call TRBJ2-5, with 9 bases aligning to TRBD2. The CDR3 extends over 16 amino acids. The junction had 7 bases not matched to a gene; V was cut back by 0 bases and J by 4 bases. In germline, CDR1 is SGDLS, CDR2 YYNGEE.

This clone came up once. As DNA, the CDR3 is TGCAGCGTTGGGACAGGACAAGAGACCCAGTACTTC. Residues: CSVGTGQETQYF. The chain couples TRBV29-1 to TRBJ2-5; 7 nucleotides align to TRBD1. The germline V gene has CDR1 SQVTM and CDR2 ANQGSEA. The length of the CDR3 is 12 residues. The V gene end was trimmed by 4 bases and the J gene end by 2 bases; junction bases not matched to a gene: 1.

The chain recombines TRBV18 with TRBJ2-1; D is unclear. Germline CDR1 KGHSH, CDR2 LQKENI. V was shortened by 1 base and J by 2 bases, with 6 bases between the two germline ends. CDR3 length: 14 amino acids. DNA for the CDR3: TGTGCCAGCTCACCACGGCGCGCCTACAATGAGCAGTTCTTC. Translation gives CASSPRRAYNEQFF.

This clone was counted once. The chain is built from TRBV9 and TRBJ2-3, with TRBD2 matching over 10 bases. The trim removed 0 bases at V and 2 bases at J, leaving 3 bases unmatched. Looked up from germline, CDR1 is SGDLS and CDR2 is YYNGEE. CDR3 size: 16 residues. The DNA for the CDR3 is TGTGCCAGCAGCGTAGCAGCGGGAGGGGTCACAGATACGCAGTATTTT. Translated, it gives CASSVAAGGVTDTQYF.

CDR3 sequence: CASSEGPQGGGYTF. DNA for the CDR3: TGTGCCAGCAGTGAAGGGCCACAGGGGGGTGGCTACACCTTC. The chain has TRBV6-1 and TRBJ1-2; 8 bases match TRBD1. Germline V gene sequence: CDR1 MNHNS, CDR2 SASEGT. The CDR3 extends over 14 amino acids. The V segment lost 1 base and the J segment 7 bases; nucleotides outside the gene matches: 5.

The gene calls are TRBV7-9 and TRBJ2-7; D gene uncertain. Germline V gene lookup returns CDR1 SEHNR and CDR2 FQNEAQ (reference sequence). This CDR3 is 13 amino acids long. V dropped 6 bases and J dropped 7 bases, with 16 bases sitting between them. The CDR3 DNA follows: TGTGCCAGCAGGGACGCGCAGCTGAAAGAGCAGTACTTC. Its protein product is CASRDAQLKEQYF.